The 19 T cell receptor beta chains given below trace back to one sample, sequenced in a study of blood T cells in healthy people across ages. The use of a sample-barcoded 5' primer and a J-beta primer mix characterized a second PCR of roughly 6 to 11 cycles. TCRdb used MiXCR to reprocess the 5' RACE reads, holding one entry per CDR3 protein. The table records roughly 900,000 distinct CDR3 sequences, about 30% of them present only once. The sequenced sample was blood. These receptors were taken from a woman aged 80 or over in good health.

As to this clonotype: A read error may be the cause here, since a much bigger clone is one base away. J is TRBJ2-1 and V is TRBV2; D unclear. The CDR3 covers 13 residues. Germline-derived CDR1 and CDR2 are SNHLY and FYNNEI. CDR3 DNA: TGTGCCAGCAGTCCCGAGGCGGCTCTTGAGCAGTGCTTC. This codes for CASSPEAALEQCF.

This clonotype was detected ten times or more. This chain uses TRBV27 with TRBJ2-7; 10 nucleotides align to TRBD1. The germline CDR1 and CDR2 sequences are MNHEY and SMNVEV (reference sequence). Trimming removed 6 bases from V and 3 bases from J; junction bases left unmatched: 14. CDR3 length equals 17 residues. The CDR3 DNA follows: TGTGCCAGCAGGAGAGGGACAGGGGATACGGGCGGCTACGAGCAGTACTTC. This gives the protein CASRRGTGDTGGYEQYF.

This clonotype was seen many times. This chain uses TRBV20-1 with TRBJ2-5, with D possibly called TRBD1 or TRBD2 (5 bases each). The CDR3 has 14 residues. The V end lost 0 bases, the J end lost 5 bases, and 13 bases lay between the germline ends. Germline V lookup: CDR1 DFQATT, CDR2 SNEGSKA (reference sequence). CDR3: CSARDPRGGETQYF. For the CDR3, the DNA is TGCAGTGCTAGAGATCCGCGTGGGGGTGAGACCCAGTACTTC.

This clonotype came up many times. The chain recombines TRBV6-5 with TRBJ2-7; 8 bases match TRBD2. This CDR3 contains 12 residues. Trimming took 8 bases from V and 0 from J; bases not matched to a gene: 0. CDR1 MNHEY and CDR2 SVGAGI come from the germline V gene. Here the CDR3 reads CASRGGSYEQYF. The CDR3 bases are TGTGCCAGCCGGGGGGGCTCCTACGAGCAGTACTTC.

In this sample, this clonotype turned up many times. The chain has TRBV7-2 and TRBJ2-7; 9 bases match TRBD2. Germline lookup yields CDR1 SGHTA and CDR2 FQGNSA. V gave up 3 bases and J gave up 0 bases; unmatched junction bases: 3. The CDR3 contains 15 residues. DNA for the CDR3: TGTGCCAGCAGCTTGAGCGGGGGGAACTCCTACGAGCAGTACTTC. Translating gives CASSLSGGNSYEQYF.

This clonotype was counted many times. The DNA of the CDR3 is TGTGCCAGCTCACCCGCAGTCAATCAGCCCCAGCATTTT. Protein: CASSPAVNQPQHF. This chain connects TRBV18 to TRBJ1-5; D is ambiguous. The ends were cut back, 3 bases at V and 3 bases at J, with 6 bases in the middle. CDR1 and CDR2 (germline): KGHSH, LQKENI. This CDR3 has 13 residues.

As concerns this clonotype: This may come from a read error, since a much larger clone is one base off. The chain carries TRBV28 and TRBJ2-5; no definite D call. Germline assignment: CDR1 MDHEN and CDR2 SYDVKM. V was clipped by 6 bases and J by 8 bases, with 10 bases between them. This CDR3 region has 11 residues. The CDR3 coding sequence is TGTGCCAGCAGCCGGCGCATAACCCAGTACTTC. It encodes CASSRRITQYF.

The V and J genes are TRBV18 and TRBJ1-1; possible D gene TRBD1, 5 bases. The V gene's germline CDR1 is KGHSH and CDR2 LQKENI. This CDR3 is built from 17 residues. The V gene lost 1 base and the J gene lost 5 bases, with 20 bases spanning the gap. Here the CDR3 DNA reads TGTGCCAGCTCACCACGGTTGGTGGGGGGATTAGAGACTGAAGCTTTCTTT. Residues: CASSPRLVGGLETEAFF.

The J gene is TRBJ1-1, the V gene TRBV7-9, with D unclear. Germline V gene sequence: CDR1 SEHNR, CDR2 FQNEAQ (reference sequence). The CDR3 has 13 amino acids. V was trimmed by 1 base and J by 7 bases, leaving 10 bases between them. The CDR3 DNA is TGTGCCAGCAGCTTAGGACAACTCCGTGAAGCTTTCTTT. Protein: CASSLGQLREAFF.

This clonotype was detected only a few times. The chain uses TRBV30 and TRBJ2-3, with D perhaps given as TRBD1 or TRBD2 (6 bases each). CDR3 length: 13 amino acids. The V end lost 1 base, the J end lost 5 bases, and 10 bases lay between the germline ends. Germline CDR1 and CDR2: GTSNPN and SVGIG (reference sequence). Here the CDR3 reads CAWSAGARDTQYF. DNA for the CDR3: TGTGCCTGGAGTGCGGGGGCCAGAGATACGCAGTATTTT.

This clonotype was recorded at least ten times. The rearrangement joins TRBV10-3 to TRBJ2-7, with D possibly being TRBD1 (6 bases). The CDR3 covers 15 residues. The ends were cut back, 0 bases at V and 0 bases at J, with 9 bases in the middle. CDR1 ENHRY and CDR2 SYGVKD come from the germline V gene. CDR3 nucleotide sequence: TGTGCCATCAGTGAGTCGGGGACAATCTCCTACGAGCAGTACTTC. This gives the protein CAISESGTISYEQYF.

This clonotype came up many times. J is TRBJ2-3 and V is TRBV5-5; possibly TRBD2 for D (5 bases). Between the trimmed V and J ends, which lost 1 base and 3 bases, there was a span of 12 bases. Looked up from germline, CDR1 is SGHKS and CDR2 is YYEKEE (reference sequence). The CDR3 is made up of 15 amino acids. The CDR3 DNA reads TGTGCCAGCAGCTTGTCCGCTAGCAATACAGATACGCAGTATTTT. Translation gives CASSLSASNTDTQYF.

This chain uses TRBV13 with TRBJ1-2, with a weak D call TRBD1 (5 bases). Trimming took 3 bases from V and 2 from J, leaving 10 bases between them. The germline gives CDR1 PRHDT, CDR2 FYEKMQ (reference sequence). This CDR3 has 14 residues. The CDR3 nucleotides are TGTGCCAGCAGCTTTGGGGACGCAAACTATGGCTACACCTTC. Translation: CASSFGDANYGYTF.

The chain carries TRBV20-1 and TRBJ2-1; D may be TRBD1 (5 bases). Trimming cost V 8 bases and J 3 bases, with 11 bases left between them. This CDR3 spans 12 amino acids. The germline gives CDR1 DFQATT, CDR2 SNEGSKA (reference sequence). The CDR3 reads CSFKGRYNEQFF. The CDR3 DNA reads as TGCAGTTTTAAGGGGCGCTACAATGAGCAGTTCTTC.

This clonotype was observed a few times. As DNA, the CDR3 is TGCGCCAGCACCGTTCAAGGCGGTGGTCTCAGTGATCCTGGCTACACCTTC. It encodes CASTVQGGGLSDPGYTF. The genes are TRBV5-1 and TRBJ1-2; D is uncertain. Germline V gene data show CDR1 as SGHRS and CDR2 as YFSETQ. Trimming removed 6 bases from V and 7 bases from J, with 28 bases in between. This CDR3 contains 17 residues.

As DNA, the CDR3 is TGTGCCAGCAGTTTAGGGGGGATCAGCGCCGGGGAGCTGTTTTTT. This gives the protein CASSLGGISAGELFF. This rearrangement joins TRBV12-3 or TRBV12-4 to TRBJ2-2; perhaps D is TRBD1 or TRBD2 (5 bases each). This CDR3 has 15 residues. Trimming removed 1 base from V and 6 bases from J, with 12 bases in between.

In this sample, this clonotype turned up many times. The chain links TRBV5-5 to TRBJ1-2; D gene unclear. CDR1 and CDR2 (germline): SGHKS, YYEKEE (reference sequence). The ends were cut back, 4 bases at V and 3 bases at J, with 7 bases in the middle. This CDR3 is built from 12 residues. CDR3 nucleotide sequence: TGTGCCAGCAGCGGAAGCGACTATGGCTACACCTTC. It is translated as CASSGSDYGYTF.

Many counts were recorded for this clonotype. The chain uses TRBV3-1 and TRBJ2-5; 8 bases map to TRBD1. The trim removed 4 bases at V and 5 bases at J, leaving 6 bases unmatched. Germline V gives CDR1 LGHDT, CDR2 YNNKEL (reference sequence). The CDR3 has 14 amino acids. The CDR3 here is CASSLRTGKETQYF. Here the CDR3 DNA reads TGTGCCAGCAGCCTTCGGACAGGGAAGGAGACCCAGTACTTC.

This chain joins TRBV7-9 and TRBJ1-2; TRBD1 is a possible D gene (6 bases). CDR3 length: 15 residues. Germline-derived CDR1 and CDR2 are SEHNR and FQNEAQ (reference sequence). With 3 bases removed from V and 4 bases from J, the gap between germline ends came to 15 bases. The DNA of the CDR3 is TGTGCCAGCAGCTTCTCACCTACAGGGATCTATGGCTACACCTTC. It encodes CASSFSPTGIYGYTF.